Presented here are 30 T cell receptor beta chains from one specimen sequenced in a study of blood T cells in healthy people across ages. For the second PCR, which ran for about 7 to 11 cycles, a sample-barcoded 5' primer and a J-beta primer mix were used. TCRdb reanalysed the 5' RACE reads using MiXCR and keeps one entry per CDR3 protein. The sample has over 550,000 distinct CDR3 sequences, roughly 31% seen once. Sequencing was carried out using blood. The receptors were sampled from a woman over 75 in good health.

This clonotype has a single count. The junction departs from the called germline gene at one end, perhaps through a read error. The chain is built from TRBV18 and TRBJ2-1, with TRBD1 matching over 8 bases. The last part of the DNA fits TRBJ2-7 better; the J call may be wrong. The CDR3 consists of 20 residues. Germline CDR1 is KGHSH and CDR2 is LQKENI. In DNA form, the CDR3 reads TGTGCCGGCTCACCTTACCTTAGACAGGGGCCCACCTCAACATCCCACGAGCAGTACTTC. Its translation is CAGSPYLRQGPTSTSHEQYF.

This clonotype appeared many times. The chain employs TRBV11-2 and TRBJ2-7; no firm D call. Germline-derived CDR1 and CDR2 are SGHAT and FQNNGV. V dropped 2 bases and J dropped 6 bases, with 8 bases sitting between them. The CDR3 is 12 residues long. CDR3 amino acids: CASSLLGAEQYF. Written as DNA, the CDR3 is TGTGCCAGCAGCTTATTGGGCGCCGAGCAGTACTTC.

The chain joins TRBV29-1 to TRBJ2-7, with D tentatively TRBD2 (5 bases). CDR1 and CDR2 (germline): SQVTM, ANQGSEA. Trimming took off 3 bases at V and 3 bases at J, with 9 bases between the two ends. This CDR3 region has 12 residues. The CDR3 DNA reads TGCAGCGTTGAGGTTCGGGACTACGAGCAGTACTTC. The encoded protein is CSVEVRDYEQYF.

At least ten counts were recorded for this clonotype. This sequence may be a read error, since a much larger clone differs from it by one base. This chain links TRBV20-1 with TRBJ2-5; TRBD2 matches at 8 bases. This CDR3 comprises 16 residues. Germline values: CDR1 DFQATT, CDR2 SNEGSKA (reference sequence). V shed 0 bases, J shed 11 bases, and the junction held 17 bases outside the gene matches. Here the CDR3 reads CSARDPVVAGRNEQYF. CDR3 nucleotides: TGCAGTGCTAGAGACCCCGTAGTAGCGGGGAGGAATGAGCAGTACTTC.

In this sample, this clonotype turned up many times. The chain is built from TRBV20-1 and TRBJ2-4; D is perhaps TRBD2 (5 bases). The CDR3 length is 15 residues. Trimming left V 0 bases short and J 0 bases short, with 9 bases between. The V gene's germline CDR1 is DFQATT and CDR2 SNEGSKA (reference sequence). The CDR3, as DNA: TGCAGTGCTAGAGAGCCGGGAATAGCCAAAAACATTCAGTACTTC. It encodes CSAREPGIAKNIQYF.

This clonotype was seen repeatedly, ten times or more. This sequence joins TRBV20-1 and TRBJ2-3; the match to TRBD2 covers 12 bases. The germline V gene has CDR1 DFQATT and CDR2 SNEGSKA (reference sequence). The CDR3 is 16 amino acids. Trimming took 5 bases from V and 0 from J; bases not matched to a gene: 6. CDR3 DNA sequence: TGCAGTGCTTCGGGACTAGCGGGTAGAAGCACAGATACGCAGTATTTT. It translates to CSASGLAGRSTDTQYF.

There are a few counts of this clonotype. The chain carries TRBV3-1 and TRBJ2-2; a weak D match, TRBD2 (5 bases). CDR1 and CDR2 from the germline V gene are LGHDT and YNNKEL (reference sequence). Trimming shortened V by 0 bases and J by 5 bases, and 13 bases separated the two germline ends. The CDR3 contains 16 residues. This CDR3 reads CASSQDLAEGTGELFF. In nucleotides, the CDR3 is TGTGCCAGCAGCCAAGATTTGGCCGAGGGAACCGGGGAGCTGTTTTTT.

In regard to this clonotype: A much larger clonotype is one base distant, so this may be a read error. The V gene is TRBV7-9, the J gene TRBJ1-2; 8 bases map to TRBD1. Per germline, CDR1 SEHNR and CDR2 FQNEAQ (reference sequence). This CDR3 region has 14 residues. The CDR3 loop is CTSSLGTGAYGYTF. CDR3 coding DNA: TGTACCAGCAGCTTAGGGACAGGAGCGTATGGCTACACCTTC.

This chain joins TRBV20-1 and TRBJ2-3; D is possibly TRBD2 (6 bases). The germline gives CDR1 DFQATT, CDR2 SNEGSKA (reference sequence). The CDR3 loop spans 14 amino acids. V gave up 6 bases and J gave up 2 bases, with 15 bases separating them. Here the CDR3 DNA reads TGCAGTGCACGGGACTCCCCATTCACAGATACGCAGTATTTT. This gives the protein CSARDSPFTDTQYF.

For the CDR3, the DNA is TGTGCCAGCATTTGGACCAGGGGGCGAAGCACTGAAGCTTTCTTT. Protein: CASIWTRGRSTEAFF. V gene TRBV6-1 combines with J gene TRBJ1-1, with 8 nucleotides matching TRBD1. The trim removed 7 bases at V and 4 bases at J, leaving 11 bases unmatched. Germline CDR1 is MNHNS and CDR2 is SASEGT. The CDR3 spans 15 residues.

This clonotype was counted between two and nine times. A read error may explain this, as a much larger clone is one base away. This CDR3 reads CASSLVRQQEPQYF. As DNA, the CDR3 is TGTGCCAGCAGCTTAGTGAGGCAGCAAGAGCCCCAGTACTTC. V gene TRBV7-2 combines with J gene TRBJ2-5, with D hard to call. From germline, CDR1 is SGHTA and CDR2 FQGNSA. This CDR3 comprises 14 residues.

Here the CDR3 DNA reads TGCGCCAGCAGCTTGGGGGACAGGGGCACCGAAAATGAAAAACTGTTTTTT. This gives the protein CASSLGDRGTENEKLFF. The chain carries TRBV5-1 and TRBJ1-4, with TRBD1 identical over 10 bases. Germline CDR1 reads SGHRS; CDR2 reads YFSETQ. The CDR3 extends over 17 amino acids. V lost 0 bases and J lost 5; bases outside the gene matches: 7.

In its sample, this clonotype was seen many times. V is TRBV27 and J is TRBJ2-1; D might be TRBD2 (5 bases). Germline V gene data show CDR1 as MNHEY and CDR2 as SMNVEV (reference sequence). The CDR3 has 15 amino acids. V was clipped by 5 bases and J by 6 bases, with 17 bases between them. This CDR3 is CASSPPYPGINEQFF. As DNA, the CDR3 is TGTGCCAGCAGTCCGCCTTATCCGGGGATCAATGAGCAGTTCTTC.

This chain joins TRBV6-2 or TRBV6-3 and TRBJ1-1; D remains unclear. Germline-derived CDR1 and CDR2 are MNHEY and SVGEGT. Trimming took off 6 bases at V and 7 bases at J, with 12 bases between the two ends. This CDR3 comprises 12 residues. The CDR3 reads CASRQGSVEAFF. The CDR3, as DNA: TGTGCCAGCAGGCAAGGATCAGTTGAAGCTTTCTTT.

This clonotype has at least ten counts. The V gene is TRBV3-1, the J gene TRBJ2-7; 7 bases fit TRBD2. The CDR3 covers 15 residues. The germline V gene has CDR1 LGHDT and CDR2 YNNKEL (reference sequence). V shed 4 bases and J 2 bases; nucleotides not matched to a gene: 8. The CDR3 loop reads CASSLLAGDTYEQYF. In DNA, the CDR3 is TGTGCCAGCAGCCTCTTAGCGGGTGACACCTACGAGCAGTACTTC.

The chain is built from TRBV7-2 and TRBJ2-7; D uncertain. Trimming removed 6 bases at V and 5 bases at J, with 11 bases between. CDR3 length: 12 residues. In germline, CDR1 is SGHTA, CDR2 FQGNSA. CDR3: CASSSPGHEQYF. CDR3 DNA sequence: TGTGCCAGCAGTTCCCCCGGTCACGAGCAGTACTTC. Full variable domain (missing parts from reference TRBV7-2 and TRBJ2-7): GAGVSQSPSNKVTEKGKDVELRCDPISGHTALYWYRQSLGQGLEFLIYFQGNSAPDKSGLPSDRFSAERTGGSVSTLTIQRTQQEDSAVYLCASSSPGHEQYFGPGTRLTVT.

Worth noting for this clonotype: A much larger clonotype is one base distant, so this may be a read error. In nucleotides, the CDR3 is TGCGCCAGCAGCCTGTTGTGTGGAGATACGCAGTATTTT. Translation: CASSLLCGDTQYF. The chain has TRBV5-1 and TRBJ2-3; no clear D. The CDR3 runs to 13 residues. Deletions cut 4 bases from V and 5 bases from J, with 11 bases between. Germline V gene sequence: CDR1 SGHRS, CDR2 YFSETQ.

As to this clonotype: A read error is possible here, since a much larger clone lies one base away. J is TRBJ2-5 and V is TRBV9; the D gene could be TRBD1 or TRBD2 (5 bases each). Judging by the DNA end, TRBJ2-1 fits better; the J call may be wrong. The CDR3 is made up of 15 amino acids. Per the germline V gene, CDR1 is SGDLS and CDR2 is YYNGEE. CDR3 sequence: CASSVGRDPQETQFF. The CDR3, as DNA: TGTGCCAGCAGCGTAGGAAGGGACCCACAAGAGACCCAGTTCTTC.

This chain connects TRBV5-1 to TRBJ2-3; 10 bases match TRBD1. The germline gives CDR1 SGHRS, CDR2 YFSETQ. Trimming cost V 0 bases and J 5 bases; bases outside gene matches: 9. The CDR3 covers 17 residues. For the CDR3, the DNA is TGCGCCAGCAGCTTGGCCCGGGGGACAGGGGTGGAAGATACGCAGTATTTT. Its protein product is CASSLARGTGVEDTQYF.

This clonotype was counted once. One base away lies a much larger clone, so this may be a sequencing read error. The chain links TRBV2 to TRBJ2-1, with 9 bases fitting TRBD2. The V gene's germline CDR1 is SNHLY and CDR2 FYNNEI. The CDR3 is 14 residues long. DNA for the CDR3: TGTGGCAGCAGTGAAAGTGGACTAGCGATCCCTCAGTTCTTC. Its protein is CGSSESGLAIPQFF.

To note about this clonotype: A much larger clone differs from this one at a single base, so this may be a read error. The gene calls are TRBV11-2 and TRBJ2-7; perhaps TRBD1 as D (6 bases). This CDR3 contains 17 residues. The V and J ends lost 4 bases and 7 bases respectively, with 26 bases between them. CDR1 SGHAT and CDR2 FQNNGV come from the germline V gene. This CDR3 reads CASSSPGAGSSYNEQYF. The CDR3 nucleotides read TGTGCCAGCAGCTCCCCAGGGGCTGGAAGCTCCTACAATGAGCAGTACTTC.

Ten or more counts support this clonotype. The CDR3 sequence is CASSSPGGRDTEETQYF. CDR3 DNA: TGTGCCAGCAGCTCCCCGGGGGGCCGGGACACTGAAGAGACCCAGTACTTC. V is TRBV7-9 and J is TRBJ2-5, with D possibly being TRBD2 (7 bases). This CDR3 is built from 17 residues. The germline V and J ends were trimmed by 4 bases and 3 bases, with 21 bases remaining between them. CDR1 is SEHNR, CDR2 FQNEAQ, per germline (reference sequence).

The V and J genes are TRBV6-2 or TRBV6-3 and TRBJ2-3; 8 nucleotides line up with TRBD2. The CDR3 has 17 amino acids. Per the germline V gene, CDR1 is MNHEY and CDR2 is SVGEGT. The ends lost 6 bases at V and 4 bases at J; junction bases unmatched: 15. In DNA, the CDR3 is TGTGCCAGCAGCTATGGACCGGGACTAGGCCCCCCAGATACGCAGTATTTT. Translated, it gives CASSYGPGLGPPDTQYF.

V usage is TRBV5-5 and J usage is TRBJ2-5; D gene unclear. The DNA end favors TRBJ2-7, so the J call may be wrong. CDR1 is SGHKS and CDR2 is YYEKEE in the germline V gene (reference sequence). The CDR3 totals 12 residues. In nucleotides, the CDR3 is TGTGCCAGCAGCTTGACTCCCCACGAGCAGTACTTC. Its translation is CASSLTPHEQYF.

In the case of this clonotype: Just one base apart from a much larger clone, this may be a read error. CDR3 DNA sequence: TGTACCAGCAGCTCGGCCCCCTCCTACGAGCAGTACTTC. Its translation: CTSSSAPSYEQYF. This chain links TRBV7-2 with TRBJ2-7; no firm D call. The CDR3 runs to 13 residues. V was trimmed by 4 bases and J by 0 bases, leaving 7 bases between them. Germline CDR1 is SGHTA and CDR2 is FQGNSA.

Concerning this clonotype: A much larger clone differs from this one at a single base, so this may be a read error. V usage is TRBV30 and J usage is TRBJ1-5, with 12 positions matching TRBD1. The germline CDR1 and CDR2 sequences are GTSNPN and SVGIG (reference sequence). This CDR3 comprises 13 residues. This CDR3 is CAWGTGGRQLQHF. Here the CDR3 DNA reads TGTGCCTGGGGGACAGGGGGCAGGCAGCTCCAGCATTTT. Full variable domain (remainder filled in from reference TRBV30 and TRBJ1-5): SQTIHQWPATLVQPVGSPLSLECTVEGTSNPNLYWYRQAAGRGLQLLFYSVGIGQISSEVPQNLSASRPQDRQFILSSKKLLLSDSGFYLCAWGTGGRQLQHFGDGTRLSIL.

CDR3 nucleotide sequence: TGCAGTGCTAGCCCTATGGACAGAACGAACACTGAAGCTTTCTTT. Protein: CSASPMDRTNTEAFF. The chain employs TRBV20-1 and TRBJ1-1, with TRBD1 as a possible D gene (6 bases). Trimming pared 3 bases from V and 1 base from J, leaving 15 bases between. Germline CDR1 and CDR2: DFQATT and SNEGSKA (reference sequence). This CDR3 has 15 residues.

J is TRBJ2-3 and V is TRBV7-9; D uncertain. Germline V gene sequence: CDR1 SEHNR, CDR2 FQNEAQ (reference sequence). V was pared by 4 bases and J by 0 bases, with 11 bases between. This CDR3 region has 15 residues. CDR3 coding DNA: TGTGCCAGCAGCTGGCAGAGTTCTAGCACAGATACGCAGTATTTT. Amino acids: CASSWQSSSTDTQYF.

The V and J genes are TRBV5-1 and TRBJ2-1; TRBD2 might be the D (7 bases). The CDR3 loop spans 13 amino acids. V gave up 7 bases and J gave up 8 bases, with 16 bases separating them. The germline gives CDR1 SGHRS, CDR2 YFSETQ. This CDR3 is CASGWGGLDEQFF. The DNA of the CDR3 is TGCGCCAGCGGATGGGGGGGCCTGGATGAGCAGTTCTTC.

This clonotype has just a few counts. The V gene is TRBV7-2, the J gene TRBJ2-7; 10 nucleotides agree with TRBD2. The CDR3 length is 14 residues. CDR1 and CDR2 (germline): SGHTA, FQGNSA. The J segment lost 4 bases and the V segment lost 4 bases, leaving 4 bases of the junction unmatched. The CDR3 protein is CASSCTAGGYEQYF. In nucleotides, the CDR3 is TGTGCCAGCAGCTGCACAGCGGGAGGGTACGAGCAGTACTTC.